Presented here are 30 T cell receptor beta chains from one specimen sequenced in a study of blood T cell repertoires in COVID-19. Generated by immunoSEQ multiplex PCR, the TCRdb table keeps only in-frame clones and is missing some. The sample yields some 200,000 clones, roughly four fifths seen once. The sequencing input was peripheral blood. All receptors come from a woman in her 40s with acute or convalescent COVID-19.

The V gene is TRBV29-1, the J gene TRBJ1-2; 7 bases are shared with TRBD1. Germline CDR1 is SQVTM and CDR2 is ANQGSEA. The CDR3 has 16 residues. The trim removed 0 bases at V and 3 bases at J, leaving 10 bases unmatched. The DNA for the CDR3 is TGCAGCGTTGAAGATCCGAACCCCAGGGGGGACTATGGCTACACCTTC. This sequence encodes CSVEDPNPRGDYGYTF.

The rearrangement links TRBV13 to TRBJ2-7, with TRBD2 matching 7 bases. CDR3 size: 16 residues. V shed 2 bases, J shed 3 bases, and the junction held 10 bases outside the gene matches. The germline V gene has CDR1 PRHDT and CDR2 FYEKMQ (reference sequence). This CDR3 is CASSLSVLGEGYEQYF. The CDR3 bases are TGTGCCAGCAGCTTATCTGTCTTAGGGGAGGGCTACGAGCAGTACTTC.

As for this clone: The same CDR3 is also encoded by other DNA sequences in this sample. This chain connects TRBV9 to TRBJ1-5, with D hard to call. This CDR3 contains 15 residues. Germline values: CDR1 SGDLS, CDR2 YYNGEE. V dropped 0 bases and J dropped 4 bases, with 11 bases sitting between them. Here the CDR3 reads CASSVGEGRNQPQHF. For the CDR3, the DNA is TGTGCCAGCAGCGTAGGGGAAGGGAGGAATCAGCCCCAGCATTTT.

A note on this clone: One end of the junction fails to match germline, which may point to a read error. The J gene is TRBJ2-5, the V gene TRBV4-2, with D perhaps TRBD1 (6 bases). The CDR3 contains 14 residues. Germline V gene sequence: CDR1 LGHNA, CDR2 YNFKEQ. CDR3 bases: TGTGCCGGCAGCCAAGCAGGACAGCAAGAGACCCAGTACTTC. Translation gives CAGSQAGQQETQYF.

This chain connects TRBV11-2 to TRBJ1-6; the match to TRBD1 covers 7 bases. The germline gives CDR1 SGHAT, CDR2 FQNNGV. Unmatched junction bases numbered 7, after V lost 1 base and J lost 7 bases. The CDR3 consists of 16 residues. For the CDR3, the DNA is TGTGCCAGCAGCTTAGGGACAGGTAGGGAGAATTCACCCCTCCACTTT. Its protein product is CASSLGTGRENSPLHF.

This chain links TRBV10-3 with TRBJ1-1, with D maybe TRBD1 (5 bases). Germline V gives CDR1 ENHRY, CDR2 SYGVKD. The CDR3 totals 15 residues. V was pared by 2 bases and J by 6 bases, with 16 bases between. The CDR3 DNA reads TGTGCCATCAGTGAGACCGACAGCGTATATGCTGAAGCTTTCTTT. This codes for CAISETDSVYAEAFF.

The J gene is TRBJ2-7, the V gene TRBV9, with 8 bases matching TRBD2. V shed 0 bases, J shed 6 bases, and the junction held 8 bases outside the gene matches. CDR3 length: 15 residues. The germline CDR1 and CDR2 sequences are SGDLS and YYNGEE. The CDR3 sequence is CASSVAPAGVVEQYF. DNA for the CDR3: TGTGCCAGCAGCGTAGCGCCAGCGGGAGTGGTCGAGCAGTACTTC.

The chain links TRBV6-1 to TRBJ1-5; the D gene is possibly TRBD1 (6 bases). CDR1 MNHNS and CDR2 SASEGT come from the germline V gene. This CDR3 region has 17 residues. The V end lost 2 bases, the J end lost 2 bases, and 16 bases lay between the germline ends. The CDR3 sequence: CASSEIGGPGGNQPQHF. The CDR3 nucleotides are TGTGCCAGCAGTGAAATCGGCGGACCAGGGGGCAATCAGCCCCAGCATTTT.

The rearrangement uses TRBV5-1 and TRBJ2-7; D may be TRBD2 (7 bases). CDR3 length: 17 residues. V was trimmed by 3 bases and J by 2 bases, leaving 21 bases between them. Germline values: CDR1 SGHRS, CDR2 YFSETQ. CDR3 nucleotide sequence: TGCGCCAGCAGCTGGGGCACTGGGGGGGGCCCTCCCTACGAGCAGTACTTC. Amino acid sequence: CASSWGTGGGPPYEQYF.

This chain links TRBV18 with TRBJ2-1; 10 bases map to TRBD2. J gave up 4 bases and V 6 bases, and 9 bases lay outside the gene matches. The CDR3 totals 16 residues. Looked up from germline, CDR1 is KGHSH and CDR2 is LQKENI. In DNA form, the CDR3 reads TGTGCCAGCTCCCAAGGGACTAGCGTAAAATACAATGAGCAGTTCTTC. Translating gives CASSQGTSVKYNEQFF.

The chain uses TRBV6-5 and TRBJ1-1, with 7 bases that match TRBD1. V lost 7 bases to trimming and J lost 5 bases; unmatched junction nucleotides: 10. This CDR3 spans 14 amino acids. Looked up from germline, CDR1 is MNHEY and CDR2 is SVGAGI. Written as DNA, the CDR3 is TGTGCCAGCACCCCTAGGGGGCGCGAAACTGAAGCTTTCTTT. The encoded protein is CASTPRGRETEAFF.

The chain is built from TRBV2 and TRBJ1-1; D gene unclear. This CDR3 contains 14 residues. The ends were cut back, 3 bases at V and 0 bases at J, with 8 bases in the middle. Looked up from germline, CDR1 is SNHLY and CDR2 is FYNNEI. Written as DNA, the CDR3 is TGTGCCAGCAGTGAGCAGACACTGAACACTGAAGCTTTCTTT. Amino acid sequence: CASSEQTLNTEAFF.

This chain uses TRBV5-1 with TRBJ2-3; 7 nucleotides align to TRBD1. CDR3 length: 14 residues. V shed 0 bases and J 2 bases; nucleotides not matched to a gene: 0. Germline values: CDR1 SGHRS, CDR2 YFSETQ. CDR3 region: CASSLEGATDTQYF. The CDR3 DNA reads TGCGCCAGCAGCTTGGAGGGGGCCACAGATACGCAGTATTTT. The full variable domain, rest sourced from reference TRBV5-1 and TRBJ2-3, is KAGVTQTPRYLIKTRGQQVTLSCSPISGHRSVSWYQQTPGQGLQFLFEYFSETQRNKGNFPGRFSGRQFSNSRSEMNVSTLELGDSALYLCASSLEGATDTQYFGPGTRLTVL.

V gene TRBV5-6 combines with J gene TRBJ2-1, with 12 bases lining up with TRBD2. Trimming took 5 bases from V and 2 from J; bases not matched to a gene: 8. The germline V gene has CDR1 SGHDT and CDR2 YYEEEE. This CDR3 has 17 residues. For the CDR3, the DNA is TGTGCCAGCAGACCCCGTGGACTAGCGGGGCCCTACAATGAGCAGTTCTTC. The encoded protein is CASRPRGLAGPYNEQFF.

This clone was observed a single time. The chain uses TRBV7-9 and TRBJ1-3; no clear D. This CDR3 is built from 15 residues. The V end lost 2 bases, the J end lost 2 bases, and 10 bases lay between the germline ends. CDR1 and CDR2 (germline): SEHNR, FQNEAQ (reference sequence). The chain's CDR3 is CASSLSPSAGNTIYF. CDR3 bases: TGTGCCAGCAGCTTATCGCCCTCAGCTGGAAACACCATATATTTT. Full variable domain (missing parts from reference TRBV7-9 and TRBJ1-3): DTGVSQNPRHKITKRGQNVTFRCDPISEHNRLYWYRQTLGQGPEFLTYFQNEAQLEKSRLLSDRFSAERPKGSFSTLEIQRTEQGDSAMYLCASSLSPSAGNTIYFGEGSWLTVV.

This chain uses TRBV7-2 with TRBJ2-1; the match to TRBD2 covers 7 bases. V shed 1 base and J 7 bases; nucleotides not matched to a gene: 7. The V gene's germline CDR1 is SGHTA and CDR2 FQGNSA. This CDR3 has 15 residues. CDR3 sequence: CASSLGLAGVNEQFF. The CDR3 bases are TGTGCCAGCAGCTTAGGACTAGCTGGGGTGAATGAGCAGTTCTTC.

This CDR3 reads CASSSPSGRVPDTQYF. DNA for the CDR3: TGTGCCAGCAGTTCACCTAGCGGGAGGGTCCCAGATACGCAGTATTTT. This chain joins TRBV6-2 or TRBV6-3 and TRBJ2-3; 12 bases align to TRBD2. With V trimmed by 4 bases and J by 4 bases, 6 bases remained unmatched. The CDR3 sequence is 16 residues long. From germline, CDR1 is MNHEY and CDR2 SVGEGT.

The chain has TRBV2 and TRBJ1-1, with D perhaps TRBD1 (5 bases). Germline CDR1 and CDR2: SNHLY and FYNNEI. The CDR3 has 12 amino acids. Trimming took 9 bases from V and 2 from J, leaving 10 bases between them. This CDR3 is CASQGLNTEAFF. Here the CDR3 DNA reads TGTGCCAGTCAGGGTCTTAACACTGAAGCTTTCTTT.

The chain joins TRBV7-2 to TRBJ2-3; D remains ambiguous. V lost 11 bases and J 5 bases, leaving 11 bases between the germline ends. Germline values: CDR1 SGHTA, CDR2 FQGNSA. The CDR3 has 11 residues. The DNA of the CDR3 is TGTGCCCAGCGTTTGGGAGATACGCAGTATTTT. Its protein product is CAQRLGDTQYF.

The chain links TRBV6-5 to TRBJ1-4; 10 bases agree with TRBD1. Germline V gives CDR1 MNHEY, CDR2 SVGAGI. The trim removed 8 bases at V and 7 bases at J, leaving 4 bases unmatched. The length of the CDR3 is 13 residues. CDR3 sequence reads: CASGQGESEKLFF. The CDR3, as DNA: TGTGCCAGCGGACAGGGGGAATCTGAAAAACTGTTTTTT.

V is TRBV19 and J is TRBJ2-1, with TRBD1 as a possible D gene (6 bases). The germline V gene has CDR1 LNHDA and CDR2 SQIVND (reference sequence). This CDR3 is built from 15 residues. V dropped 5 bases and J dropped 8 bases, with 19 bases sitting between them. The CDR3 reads CASSARAGERYEQFF. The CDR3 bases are TGTGCCAGTAGTGCCCGGGCAGGGGAGCGATATGAGCAGTTCTTC.

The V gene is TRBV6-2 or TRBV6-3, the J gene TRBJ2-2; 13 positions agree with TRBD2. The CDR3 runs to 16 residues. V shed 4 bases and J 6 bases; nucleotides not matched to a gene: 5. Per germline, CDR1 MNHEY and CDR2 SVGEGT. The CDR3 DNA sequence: TGTGCCAGCAGTTTTCGGACTAGCGGGAGAGCCGGGGAGCTGTTTTTT. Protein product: CASSFRTSGRAGELFF.

The CDR3 loop is CASSLYLSRGGGSGANVLTF. The DNA for the CDR3 is TGTGCCAGCAGTTTATACCTGTCAAGGGGGGGAGGCTCTGGGGCCAACGTCCTGACTTTC. The chain employs TRBV27 and TRBJ2-6; D perhaps matches TRBD2 (7 bases). Germline V gene data show CDR1 as MNHEY and CDR2 as SMNVEV (reference sequence). This CDR3 has 20 residues. V gave up 1 base and J gave up 0 bases, with 19 bases separating them.

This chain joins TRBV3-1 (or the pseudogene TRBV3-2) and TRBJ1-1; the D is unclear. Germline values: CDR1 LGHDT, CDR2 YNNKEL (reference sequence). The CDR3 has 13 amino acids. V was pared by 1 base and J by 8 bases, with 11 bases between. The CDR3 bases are TGTGCCAGCAGCCAAGTTCCGGGGTCGGAAGCTTTCTTT. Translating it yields CASSQVPGSEAFF.

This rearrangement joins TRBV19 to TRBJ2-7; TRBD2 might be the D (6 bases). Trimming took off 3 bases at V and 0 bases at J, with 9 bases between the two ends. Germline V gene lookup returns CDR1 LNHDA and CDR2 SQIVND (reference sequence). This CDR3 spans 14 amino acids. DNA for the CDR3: TGTGCCAGTAGTATCGGGACTCACTCCTACGAGCAGTACTTC. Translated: CASSIGTHSYEQYF.

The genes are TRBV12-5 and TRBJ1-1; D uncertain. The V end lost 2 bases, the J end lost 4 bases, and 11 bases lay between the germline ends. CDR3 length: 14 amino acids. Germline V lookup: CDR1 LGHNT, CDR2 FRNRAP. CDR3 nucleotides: TGTGCTAGTGGTTTGAGGGAGGAGGGCACTGAAGCTTTCTTT. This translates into CASGLREEGTEAFF.

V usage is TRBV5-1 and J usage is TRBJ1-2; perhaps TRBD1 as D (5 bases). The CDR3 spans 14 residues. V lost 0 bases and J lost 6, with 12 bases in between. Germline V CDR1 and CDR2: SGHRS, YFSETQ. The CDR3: CASSLARGNDGYTF. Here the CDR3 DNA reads TGCGCCAGCAGCTTGGCCCGGGGGAACGATGGCTACACCTTC.

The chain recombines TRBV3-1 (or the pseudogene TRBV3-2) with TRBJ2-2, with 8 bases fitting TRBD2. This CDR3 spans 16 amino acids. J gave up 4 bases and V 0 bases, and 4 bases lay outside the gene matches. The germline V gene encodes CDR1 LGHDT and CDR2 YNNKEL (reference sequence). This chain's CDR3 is CASSQDGGVATGELFF. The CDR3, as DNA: TGTGCCAGCAGCCAAGACGGGGGGGTGGCCACCGGGGAGCTGTTTTTT.

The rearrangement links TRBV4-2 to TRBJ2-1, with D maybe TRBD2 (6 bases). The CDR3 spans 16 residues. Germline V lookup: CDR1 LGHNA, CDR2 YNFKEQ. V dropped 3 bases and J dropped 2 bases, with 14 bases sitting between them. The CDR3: CASSQNAGTPYNEQFF. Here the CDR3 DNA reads TGTGCCAGCAGCCAGAACGCCGGGACTCCCTACAATGAGCAGTTCTTC.

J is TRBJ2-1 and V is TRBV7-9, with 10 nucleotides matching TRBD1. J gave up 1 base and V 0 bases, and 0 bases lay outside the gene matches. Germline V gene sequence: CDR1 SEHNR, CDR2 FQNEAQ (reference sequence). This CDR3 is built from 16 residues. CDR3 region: CASSLAGQGSYNEQFF. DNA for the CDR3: TGTGCCAGCAGCTTAGCGGGACAGGGGTCCTACAATGAGCAGTTCTTC.